The rows below give T cell receptor beta chains drawn from one sample of a study of blood T cell repertoires in COVID-19. Data came from immunoSEQ multiplex PCR; TCRdb stores just in-frame clones and leaves some out. Of 120,000 or so clones in the sample, approximately 80% are singletons; the top ten hold 16%. Sample: peripheral blood. Receptors originate from a woman in her 50s with acute or convalescent COVID-19. Each CDR3 is given with its conserved first and last residue. The order of the fields is clone size, V gene, J gene, D gene, CDR3 DNA, CDR3 protein. The D gene is left open where the match is weak. Only some rows state a clone size, as once, few, many or a class for expanded clones.

.	TRBV19	TRBJ1-5	TRBD1	TGTGCCAGTAGCGTTGCGGGACAGGAGTATCAGCCCCAGCATTTT	CASSVAGQEYQPQHF
.	TRBV12-5	TRBJ2-1	.	TGTGCTAGTGGGGCCGTGATCGGGTCTGAGCAGTTCTTC	CASGAVIGSEQFF
.	TRBV27	TRBJ2-7	.	TGTGCCAGCAGTCCCATGTCAGGGGCCGCCAGACTCTACGAGCAGTACTTC	CASSPMSGAARLYEQYF
.	TRBV29-1	TRBJ1-2	.	TGCAGCGCTCTGAGCGCTACCTATGGCTACACCTTC	CSALSATYGYTF
once	TRBV5-1	TRBJ1-2	TRBD1	TGCGCCAGCAGCCGCCCCGGGACAGGGGATGGCTACACCTTC	CASSRPGTGDGYTF
.	TRBV7-6	TRBJ2-1	TRBD1	TGTGCCAGCAGCTTAGGACAGGGCGACTACAATGAGCAGTTCTTC	CASSLGQGDYNEQFF
.	TRBV3-1/TRBV3-2	TRBJ1-1	.	TGTGCCAGCAGCCAAGGACAGCTGAACACTGAAGCTTTCTTT	CASSQGQLNTEAFF
.	TRBV7-9	TRBJ2-7	TRBD1	TGTGCCAGCAGCTTAGCAGTTGCAGGACAGGGGAGCTCCTACGAGCAGTACTTC	CASSLAVAGQGSSYEQYF
.	TRBV4-1	TRBJ1-1	.	TGCGCCAGCAGCCAAGAATCGGCCCCAGGGGAAGCTTTCTTT	CASSQESAPGEAFF
.	TRBV19	TRBJ1-1	TRBD1	TGTGCCAGTAGTATAGAAGGGACAGTATTGACTGAAGCTTTCTTT	CASSIEGTVLTEAFF
.	TRBV5-1	TRBJ1-3	.	TGCGCCAGCAGCTTAAGTGGAGACTCTGGAAACACCATATATTTT	CASSLSGDSGNTIYF
.	TRBV18	TRBJ1-2	.	TGTGCCAGCTCGCCAACAGACGACTATGGCTACACCTTC	CASSPTDDYGYTF
.	TRBV6-5	TRBJ1-1	.	TGTGCCAGCAGTCTGCTACGGAACACTGAAGCTTTCTTT	CASSLLRNTEAFF
.	TRBV7-2	TRBJ2-1	TRBD2	TGTGCCAGCAGCTTCCGTCCTAGCGGGGGCTACAATGAGCAGTTCTTC	CASSFRPSGGYNEQFF
.	TRBV3-1/TRBV3-2	TRBJ1-2	TRBD1	TGTGCCAGCAGCCAAGATCCCGGACAGGGCTATGGCTACACCTTC	CASSQDPGQGYGYTF
.	TRBV12-5	TRBJ1-1	.	TGTGCTAGTGGTTTAGGGGTGGCTGAAGCTTTCTTT	CASGLGVAEAFF
.	TRBV25-1	TRBJ1-1	.	TGTGCCAGCAGTGGGAGGGGCTCTGAAGCTTTCTTT	CASSGRGSEAFF
.	TRBV14	TRBJ1-2	TRBD1	TGTGCCAGCAGCCAAGCCGGACAGGGCTCTCGGGGCTACACCTTC	CASSQAGQGSRGYTF
.	TRBV30	TRBJ1-2	.	TGTGCCTGGAGACAGGGTGGGGGCTATGGCTACACCTTC	CAWRQGGGYGYTF
few	TRBV5-5	TRBJ1-4	.	TGTGCCAGCAGCCTCGCAACTAATGAAAAACTGTTTTTT	CASSLATNEKLFF
.	TRBV7-2	TRBJ1-6	.	TGTGCCAGCAGCTTAGTGGGTCGGAGCTCCTATAATTCACCCCTCCACTTT	CASSLVGRSSYNSPLHF
.	TRBV28	TRBJ1-2	TRBD1	TGTGCCAGCAGTCCGGGACAGGGGAACTATGGCTACACCTTC	CASSPGQGNYGYTF
.	TRBV5-1	TRBJ1-1	TRBD1	TGCGCCAGCAGCTTGGGACAGGGGGTCCCTGAAGCTTTCTTT	CASSLGQGVPEAFF
.	TRBV9	TRBJ2-1	TRBD1	TGTGCCAGCAGCGTGGGACAGGGCTTAGTTGTGCAGTTCTTC	CASSVGQGLVVQFF
.	TRBV24-1	TRBJ1-5	TRBD1	TGTGCCACCTCCCAGGGGGCGATTAGCAATCAGCCCCAGCATTTT	CATSQGAISNQPQHF
.	TRBV7-3	TRBJ2-5	TRBD1	TGTGCCAGCAGCGAGCAACAGGGGGCCGAGACCCAGTACTTC	CASSEQQGAETQYF
.	TRBV6-5	TRBJ1-1	.	TGTGCCAGCAGTCCACCGACAGGACCTAACACTGAAGCTTTCTTT	CASSPPTGPNTEAFF
.	TRBV6-2/TRBV6-3	TRBJ2-7	TRBD2	TGTGCCAGCAGTAGAACTAGCGGGGTGCAAGCCTACGAGCAGTACTTC	CASSRTSGVQAYEQYF
few	TRBV7-2	TRBJ2-1	TRBD2	TGTGCCAGCAGCTTACATAGCGGGGGTACCTACAATGAGCAGTTCTTC	CASSLHSGGTYNEQFF
.	TRBV5-4	TRBJ1-2	.	TGTGCCAGCACCATTGGACAGAACTATGGCTACACCTTC	CASTIGQNYGYTF
once	TRBV5-4	TRBJ2-1	.	TGTGCCAGCAGCCAGTATCAGGGGCCCTACAATGAGCAGTTCTTC	CASSQYQGPYNEQFF
.	TRBV12-5	TRBJ2-3	TRBD1	TGTGCTAGTGGTCCGGGACAGTTTAGCACAGATACGCAGTATTTT	CASGPGQFSTDTQYF
.	TRBV6-5	TRBJ1-3	.	TGTGCCAGCAGGAACACAGGAAACTCTGGAAACACCATATATTTT	CASRNTGNSGNTIYF
.	TRBV5-1	TRBJ1-1	.	TGCGCCAGCAGCTTCGTCGGAGAGACTGAAGCTTTCTTT	CASSFVGETEAFF
.	TRBV28	TRBJ2-3	TRBD2	TGTGCCAGCAGTGAACCAGTAGCGGGGGGCACAGATACGCAGTATTTT	CASSEPVAGGTDTQYF
.	TRBV12-3/TRBV12-4	TRBJ1-5	.	TGTGCCAGCAACTTACGGGGCAATCAGCCCCAGCATTTT	CASNLRGNQPQHF